The clone carrying this T cell receptor beta chain was seen once. Germline assignment: CDR1 SEHNR and CDR2 FQNEAQ (reference sequence). Unmatched junction bases numbered 5, after V lost 3 bases and J lost 9 bases. The CDR3 is made up of 13 amino acids. This sample is part of a study of T cell changes during pregnancy in multiple sclerosis. Profiling relied on immunoSEQ multiplex PCR, and the TCRdb table lists in-frame clones only, not all of them. Found here are 130,000 or so clones, roughly 95% of them singletons; the top ten hold over 0.35%. The receptor comes from a female donor with multiple sclerosis, enrolled in a pregnancy study. The V gene is TRBV7-9, the J gene TRBJ1-5; 7 nucleotides align to TRBD1. Sequencing used peripheral blood, obtained after pregnancy. This CDR3 reads CASSFGTEGPQHF. The CDR3 DNA sequence: TGTGCCAGCAGCTTCGGGACAGAAGGGCCCCAGCATTTT. The full variable domain, its missing parts supplied by reference TRBV7-9 and TRBJ1-5, is DTGVSQNPRHKITKRGQNVTFRCDPISEHNRLYWYRQTLGQGPEFLTYFQNEAQLEKSRLLSDRFSAERPKGSFSTLEIQRTEQGDSAMYLCASSFGTEGPQHFGDGTRLSIL.